This section outlines one TCR beta chain sequence together with its context. TCRdb's copy holds only in-frame clones and misses some; the assay was immunoSEQ multiplex PCR. The sample has fewer than 100,000 clones, 70% to 90% seen once. This specimen comes from a study of a mutant IDH1 vaccine in newly diagnosed glioma. This CDR3 region has 17 residues. Looked up from germline, CDR1 is PRHDT and CDR2 is FYEKMQ (reference sequence). J lost 4 bases, V lost 4 bases, and 15 bases had no gene match. Regarding time point: baseline, week 1 (first vaccination visit). Treatment indicated: pre-vaccination baseline after standard-of-care therapy.

The chain carries TRBV13 and TRBJ1-2; TRBD1 aligns across 7 bases. The material sequenced was PBMCs, taken from a glioma patient treated with radiotherapy, temozolomide or both. This TCR came from a woman aged 50 to 60 with glioma. CDR3 loop: CASSSWGSRGRSYGYTF. CDR3 in DNA: TGTGCCAGCAGCTCGTGGGGGAGTAGGGGGCGGAGCTATGGCTACACCTTC. The full variable domain, with the rest looked up from reference TRBV13 and TRBJ1-2, is AAGVIQSPRHLIKEKRETATLKCYPIPRHDTVYWYQQGPGQDPQFLISFYEKMQSDKGSIPDRFSAQQFSDYHSELNMSSLELGDSALYFCASSSWGSRGRSYGYTFGSGTRLTVV.